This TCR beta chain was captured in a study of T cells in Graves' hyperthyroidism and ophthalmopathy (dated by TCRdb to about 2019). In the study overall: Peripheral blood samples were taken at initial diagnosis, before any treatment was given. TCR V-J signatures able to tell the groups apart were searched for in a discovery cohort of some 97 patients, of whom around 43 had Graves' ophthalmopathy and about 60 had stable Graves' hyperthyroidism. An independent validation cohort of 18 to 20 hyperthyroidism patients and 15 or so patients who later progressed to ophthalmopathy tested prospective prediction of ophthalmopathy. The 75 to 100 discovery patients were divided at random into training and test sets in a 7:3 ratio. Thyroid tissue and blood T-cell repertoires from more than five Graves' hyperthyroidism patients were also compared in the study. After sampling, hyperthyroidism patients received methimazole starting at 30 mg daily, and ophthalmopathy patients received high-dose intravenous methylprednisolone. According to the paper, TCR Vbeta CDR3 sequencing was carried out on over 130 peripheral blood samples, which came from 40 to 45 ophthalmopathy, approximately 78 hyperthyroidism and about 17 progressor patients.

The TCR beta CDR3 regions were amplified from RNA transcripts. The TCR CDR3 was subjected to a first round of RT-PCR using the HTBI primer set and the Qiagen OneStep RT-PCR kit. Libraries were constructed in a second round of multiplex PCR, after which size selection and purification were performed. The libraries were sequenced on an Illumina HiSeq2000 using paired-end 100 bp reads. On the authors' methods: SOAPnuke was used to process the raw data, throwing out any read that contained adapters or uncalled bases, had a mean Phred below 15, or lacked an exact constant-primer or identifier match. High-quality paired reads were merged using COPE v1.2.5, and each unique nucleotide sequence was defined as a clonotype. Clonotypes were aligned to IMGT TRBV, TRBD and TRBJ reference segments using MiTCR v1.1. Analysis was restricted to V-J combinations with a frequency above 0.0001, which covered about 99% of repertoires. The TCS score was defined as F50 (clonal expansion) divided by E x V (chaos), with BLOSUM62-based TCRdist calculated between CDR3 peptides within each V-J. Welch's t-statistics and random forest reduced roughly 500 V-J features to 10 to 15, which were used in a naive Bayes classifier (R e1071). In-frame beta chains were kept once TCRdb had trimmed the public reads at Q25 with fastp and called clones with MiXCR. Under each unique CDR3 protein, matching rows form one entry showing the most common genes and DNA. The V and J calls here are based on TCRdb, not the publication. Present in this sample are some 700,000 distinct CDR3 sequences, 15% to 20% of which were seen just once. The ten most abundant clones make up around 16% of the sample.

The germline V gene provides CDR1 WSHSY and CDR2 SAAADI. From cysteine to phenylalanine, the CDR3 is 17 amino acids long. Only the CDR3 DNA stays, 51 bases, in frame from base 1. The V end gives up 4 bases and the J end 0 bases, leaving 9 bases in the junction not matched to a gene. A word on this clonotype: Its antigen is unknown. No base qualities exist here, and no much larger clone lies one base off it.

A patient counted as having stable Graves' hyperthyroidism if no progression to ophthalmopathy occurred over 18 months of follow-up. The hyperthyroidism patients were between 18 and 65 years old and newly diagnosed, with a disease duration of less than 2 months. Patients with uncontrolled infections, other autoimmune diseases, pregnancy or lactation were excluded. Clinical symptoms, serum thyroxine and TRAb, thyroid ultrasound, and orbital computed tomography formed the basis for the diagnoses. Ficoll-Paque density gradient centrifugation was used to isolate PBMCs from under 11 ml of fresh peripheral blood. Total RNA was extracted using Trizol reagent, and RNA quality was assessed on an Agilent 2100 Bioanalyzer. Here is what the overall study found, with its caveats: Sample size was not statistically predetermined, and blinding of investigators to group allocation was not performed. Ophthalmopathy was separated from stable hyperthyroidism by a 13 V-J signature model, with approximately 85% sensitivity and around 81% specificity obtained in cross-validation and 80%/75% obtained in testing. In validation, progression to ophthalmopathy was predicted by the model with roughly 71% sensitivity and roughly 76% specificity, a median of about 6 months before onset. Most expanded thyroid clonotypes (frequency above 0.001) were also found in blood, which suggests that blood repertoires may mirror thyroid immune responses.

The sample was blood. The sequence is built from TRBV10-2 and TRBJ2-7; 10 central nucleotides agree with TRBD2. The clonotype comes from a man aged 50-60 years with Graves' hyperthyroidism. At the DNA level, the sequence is TGCGCCAGCAGTGCACTAGCGGGGACAGAGCCCTCCTACGAGCAGTACTTC. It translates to CASSALAGTEPSYEQYF.